This record concerns one TCR beta chain sequence. The authors' processing: Nucleated cell number was recorded as an estimate derived from reference gene primer amplification. The protocol was immunoSEQ multiplex PCR, while the TCRdb copy is restricted to in-frame clones and leaves out a portion. That table furnishes V, J and clone size, whereas the DNA furnished D and trimming. The sample lists approximately 110,000 clones, more than 80% occurring once. Germline CDR1 reads ENHRY; CDR2 reads SYGVKD. This CDR3 spans 14 amino acids. Trimming shortened V by 4 bases and J by 6 bases, and 13 bases separated the two germline ends. This sample was included in a study of blood T cell repertoires in COVID-19.

This clonotype was obtained from a woman of 80 years or more with COVID-19, enrolled during active disease. Sequencing was performed on peripheral blood. This rearrangement joins TRBV10-3 to TRBJ2-1; maybe TRBD2 (5 bases). CDR3 nucleotides: TGTGCCATCAGTGCCAACGGACTTGGCAATGAGCAGTTCTTC. As protein: CAISANGLGNEQFF.